Listed below are T cell receptor beta chains from one sample, sequenced in a study of T cells after yellow fever vaccination. TCRdb re-called the 5' RACE reads through MiXCR, storing one row per CDR3 protein. The repertoire has some 320,000 distinct CDR3 sequences, approximately 4.5% of them found once; the top ten carry approximately 19%. The sequenced sample was PBMCs, obtained 15 days after the yellow fever booster vaccination. These receptor sequences come from a man aged 18 to 29 who received the YFV17D yellow fever vaccine. CDR3s include the opening cysteine and the closing phenylalanine or tryptophan. The order of the fields is clone size, D gene, J gene, V gene, CDR3 length, CDR3 protein, CDR3 DNA. A D gene is named only where the DNA matches it firmly. The size of a clone is reported for some rows only, either as once, few or many, or as a class for expanded clones.

many - TRBJ2-3 TRBV5-1 14 CASSFHGEADTQYF TGCGCCAGCAGCTTTCACGGGGAGGCAGATACGCAGTATTTT
few TRBD1 TRBJ1-1 TRBV28 16 CASNGYRDSFNTEAFF TGTGCCAGCAATGGGTACCGGGACAGCTTTAACACTGAAGCTTTCTTT
- TRBD1 TRBJ1-3 TRBV28 16 CASSLPSDRSGNTIYF TGTGCCAGCAGTTTACCCTCGGACAGGTCTGGAAACACCATATATTTT
few TRBD1 TRBJ1-6 TRBV7-2 15 CASSESGQFNSPLHF TGTGCCAGCAGCGAGTCGGGACAGTTTAATTCACCCCTCCACTTT
- - TRBJ2-3 TRBV6-5 14 CASRDTSSTDTQYF TGTGCCAGCAGGGACACGTCTAGCACAGATACGCAGTATTTT
few TRBD2 TRBJ2-1 TRBV20-1 12 CSAGGRVNEQFF TGCAGTGCGGGCGGGAGGGTCAATGAGCAGTTCTTC
many TRBD2 TRBJ2-1 TRBV4-1 18 CASSQRLAGGPVANEQFF TGCGCCAGCAGCCAACGACTAGCGGGGGGGCCGGTGGCGAATGAGCAGTTCTTC
many - TRBJ2-7 TRBV7-6 15 CASSHGTGLGYEQYF TGTGCCAGCAGCCATGGGACCGGGCTTGGGTACGAGCAGTACTTC
- - TRBJ1-1 TRBV18 19 CASSPTLAPTLGEGTEAFF TGTGCCAGCTCACCGACCCTTGCACCGACCCTTGGTGAGGGTACTGAAGCTTTCTTT
- TRBD1 TRBJ1-1 TRBV30 14 CAWFSHRGKTEAFF TGTGCCTGGTTCTCCCACAGGGGAAAAACTGAAGCTTTCTTT
many TRBD2 TRBJ2-1 TRBV5-4 17 CASSPKLGLAAYNEQFF TGTGCCAGCAGCCCCAAATTGGGACTAGCGGCGTACAATGAGCAGTTCTTC
- TRBD1 TRBJ1-2 TRBV14 15 CASSQSRDRLYGYTF TGTGCCAGCAGCCAATCAAGGGACAGACTCTATGGCTACACCTTC
few TRBD1 TRBJ2-1 TRBV29-1 13 CSVDRQGRNEQFF TGCAGCGTGGACCGACAGGGGAGAAATGAGCAGTTCTTC
few - TRBJ2-1 TRBV27 15 CASSRTVSSYNEQFF TGTGCCAGCAGCCGGACAGTGAGCTCCTACAATGAGCAGTTCTTC
- - TRBJ1-1 TRBV20-1 13 CSARVSRDTEAFF TGCAGTGCTAGAGTCTCACGGGACACTGAAGCTTTCTTT
many TRBD1 TRBJ1-4 TRBV7-2 16 CASSFRPGQAGEKLFF TGTGCCAGCAGCTTCAGGCCGGGACAGGCGGGTGAAAAACTGTTTTTT
many - TRBJ1-6 TRBV27 15 CASRQTGRDWPPLHF TGTGCCAGCAGGCAAACAGGGCGTGACTGGCCACCCCTCCACTTT
few TRBD1 TRBJ2-1 TRBV24-1 12 CATSGRGSEQFF TGTGCCACCAGTGGCAGGGGGAGTGAGCAGTTCTTC
few - TRBJ2-6 TRBV7-2 16 CASSPIVSGGANVLTF TGTGCCAGCAGCCCGATAGTGTCCGGGGGGGCCAACGTCCTGACTTTC
- - TRBJ2-3 TRBV23-1 15 CASRPRGASTDTQYF TGCGCCAGCAGGCCTCGGGGCGCATCCACAGATACGCAGTATTTT
many TRBD1 TRBJ1-5 TRBV24-1 15 CATSDRTGVGQPQHF TGTGCCACCAGTGACCGGACAGGGGTAGGTCAGCCCCAGCATTTT
many - TRBJ2-5 TRBV5-5 14 CASSNAGIQETQYF TGTGCCAGCAGCAACGCCGGGATTCAAGAGACCCAGTACTTC
- - TRBJ2-7 TRBV18 15 CASSASAVSTYEQYF TGTGCCAGCTCCGCTAGCGCCGTTAGCACCTACGAGCAGTACTTC
many TRBD2 TRBJ2-7 TRBV20-1 15 CSARDWRGVSYEQYF TGCAGTGCTAGAGATTGGCGGGGGGTCTCCTACGAGCAGTACTTC
many - TRBJ2-3 TRBV28 14 CASSWGRFTDTQYF TGTGCCAGCAGCTGGGGACGCTTCACAGATACGCAGTATTTT
few - TRBJ1-1 TRBV20-1 11 CSARGDTEAFF TGCAGTGCTAGAGGAGATACTGAAGCTTTCTTT
few TRBD1 TRBJ1-3 TRBV4-3 17 CASSPTRTGRRGNTIYF TGCGCCAGCAGCCCGACCCGGACAGGGCGGCGAGGAAACACCATATATTTT
- TRBD1 TRBJ1-1 TRBV5-3 18 CARSWTGIRWVGNTEAFF TGTGCCAGAAGCTGGACAGGGATTAGGTGGGTGGGGAACACTGAAGCTTTCTTT
many TRBD1 TRBJ1-1 TRBV5-1 15 CASSRQGRVETEAFF TGCGCCAGCAGCAGACAGGGGCGCGTTGAAACTGAAGCTTTCTTT
few - TRBJ2-5 TRBV5-1 15 CASSLGGRAPWTQYF TGCGCCAGCAGCTTGGGTGGTAGGGCCCCATGGACCCAGTACTTC
- TRBD2 TRBJ2-1 TRBV5-1 15 CASSSTSGGKGEQFF TGCGCCAGCAGCTCGACTAGCGGGGGTAAGGGGGAGCAGTTCTTC
few - TRBJ1-2 TRBV3-1 15 CASSQGYRPFYGYTF TGTGCCAGCAGCCAAGGGTACAGGCCTTTCTATGGCTACACCTTC
- TRBD2 TRBJ2-5 TRBV5-3 19 CARSFRNTAGGAGPETQYF TGTGCCAGAAGCTTTCGAAACACCGCGGGGGGGGCGGGTCCAGAGACCCAGTACTTC
few - TRBJ1-4 TRBV12-3/TRBV12-4 15 CASSLFSRNNEKLFF TGTGCCAGCAGTTTATTTTCCAGGAATAATGAAAAACTGTTTTTT
many - TRBJ1-5 TRBV27 15 CASSFYGSGNQPQHF TGTGCCAGCAGTTTCTATGGATCGGGCAATCAGCCCCAGCATTTT
few - TRBJ1-5 TRBV3-1 15 CASSQSQFSNQPQHF TGTGCCAGCAGCCAATCTCAATTTAGCAATCAGCCCCAGCATTTT
many - TRBJ2-3 TRBV15 14 CATIRDRSTDTQYF TGTGCCACCATCCGGGACCGCAGCACAGATACGCAGTATTTT
many TRBD1 TRBJ2-2 TRBV7-9 14 CASSFGTATGELFF TGTGCCAGCAGCTTCGGGACAGCCACCGGGGAGCTGTTTTTT
many TRBD1 TRBJ2-5 TRBV4-3 15 CASSLTDRKGETQYF TGCGCCAGCAGCCTTACGGACAGGAAAGGAGAGACCCAGTACTTC
few TRBD2 TRBJ2-1 TRBV7-2 21 CASSLVRSQRGAKYSYNEQFF TGTGCCAGCAGCTTAGTACGGAGCCAGCGGGGGGCTAAATACTCCTACAATGAGCAGTTCTTC